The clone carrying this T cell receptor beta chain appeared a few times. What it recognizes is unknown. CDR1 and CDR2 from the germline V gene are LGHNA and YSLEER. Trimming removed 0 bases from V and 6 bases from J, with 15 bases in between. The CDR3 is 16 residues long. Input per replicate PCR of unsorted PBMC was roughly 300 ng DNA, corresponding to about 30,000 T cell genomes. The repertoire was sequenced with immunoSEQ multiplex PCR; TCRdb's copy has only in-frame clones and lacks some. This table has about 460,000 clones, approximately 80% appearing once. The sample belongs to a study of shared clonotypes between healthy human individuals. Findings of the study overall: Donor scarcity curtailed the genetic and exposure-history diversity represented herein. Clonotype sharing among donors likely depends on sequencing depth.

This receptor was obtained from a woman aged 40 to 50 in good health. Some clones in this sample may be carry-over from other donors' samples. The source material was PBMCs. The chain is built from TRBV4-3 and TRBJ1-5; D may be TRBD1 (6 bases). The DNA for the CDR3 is TGCGCCAGCAGCCAAGAAGTAGACAGGTTTAGTCAGCCCCAGCATTTT. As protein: CASSQEVDRFSQPQHF.